Here is one TCR beta chain with its context. No antigen is known for it. The study enrolled healthy HIV-negative adults without recent acute infections or vaccinations as donors. The source of the sample is a study of shared clonotypes between healthy human individuals. Findings of the study overall: Only blood was sampled; tissue repertoires likely differ.

The ends were cut back, 4 bases at V and 5 bases at J, with 14 bases in the middle. Germline values: CDR1 LGHNA, CDR2 YNFKEQ. The CDR3 covers 14 residues. At deep level, the assay was performed. Unsorted PBMCs provided DNA that was sequenced on ten immunoSEQ deep assay plates. TCRdb keeps only in-frame clones here, not all; method: immunoSEQ multiplex PCR. There are some 470,000 clones in the sample; less than 80% occur only once, and 10% to 15% lies in the top ten. The TCR was taken from a woman between 35 and 50 years old in good health. Some clones in this sample may be carry-over from other donors' samples. The chain links TRBV4-2 to TRBJ2-5; D might be TRBD2 (7 bases). Sequencing was carried out using PBMCs. CDR3: CASSLGGGGETQYF. The CDR3 DNA reads as TGTGCCAGCAGCCTAGGGGGAGGGGGGGAGACCCAGTACTTC.